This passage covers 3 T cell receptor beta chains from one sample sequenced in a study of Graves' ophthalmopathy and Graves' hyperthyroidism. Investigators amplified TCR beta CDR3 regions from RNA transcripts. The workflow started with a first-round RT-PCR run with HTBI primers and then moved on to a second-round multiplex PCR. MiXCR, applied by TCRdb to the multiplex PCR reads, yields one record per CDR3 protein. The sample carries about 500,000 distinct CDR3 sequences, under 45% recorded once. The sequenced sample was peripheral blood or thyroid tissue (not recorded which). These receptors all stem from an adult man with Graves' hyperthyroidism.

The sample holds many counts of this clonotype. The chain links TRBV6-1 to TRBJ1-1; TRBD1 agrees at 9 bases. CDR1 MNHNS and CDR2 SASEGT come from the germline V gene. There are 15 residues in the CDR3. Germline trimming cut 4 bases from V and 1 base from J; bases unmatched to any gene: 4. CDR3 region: CASSAPGQGNTEAFF. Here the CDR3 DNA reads TGTGCCAGCAGTGCGCCGGGACAGGGGAACACTGAAGCTTTCTTT.

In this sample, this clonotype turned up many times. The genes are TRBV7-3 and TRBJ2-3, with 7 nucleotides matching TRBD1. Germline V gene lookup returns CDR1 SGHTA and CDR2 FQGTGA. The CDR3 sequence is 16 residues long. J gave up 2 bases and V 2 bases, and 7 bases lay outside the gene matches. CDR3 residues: CASSLSQGEITDTQYF. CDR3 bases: TGTGCCAGCAGCTTATCCCAGGGGGAGATCACAGATACGCAGTATTTT.

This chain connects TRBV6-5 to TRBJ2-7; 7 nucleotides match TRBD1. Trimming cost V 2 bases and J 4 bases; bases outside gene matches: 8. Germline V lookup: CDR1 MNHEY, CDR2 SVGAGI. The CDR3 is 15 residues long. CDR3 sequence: CASSYTDRTGYEQYF. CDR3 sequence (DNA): TGTGCCAGCAGTTACACGGACAGGACGGGATACGAGCAGTACTTC.